Detailed here is one T cell receptor beta chain. Time point denoted: persistent/refractory GD, antithyroid drugs over 5 years with positive TRAb. PBMC-derived RNA was used for the TCR library. TCR beta libraries were built with iRepertoire HTBI primers and Arm-PCR of CDR3 regions. TCRdb passed the multiplex PCR reads through MiXCR, listing each CDR3 protein once. The sample carries about 460,000 distinct CDR3 sequences, 20% to 25% recorded once. Trimming cost V 3 bases and J 7 bases, with 15 bases left between them. The CDR3 spans 14 residues. This specimen comes from a study of regulatory T cells in long-lasting Graves disease.

Sequences were derived from peripheral blood mononuclear cells (PBMCs), sampled when the disease was refractory, from a patient treated with antithyroid drugs. The chain is built from TRBV12-3 or TRBV12-4 and TRBJ2-5; perhaps D is TRBD1 or TRBD2 (5 bases each). The clonotype comes from a female donor with Graves disease. The DNA of the CDR3 is TGTGCCAGCAGTTTTTCGGGGACCGTGGGGACCCAGTACTTC. Translating gives CASSFSGTVGTQYF.